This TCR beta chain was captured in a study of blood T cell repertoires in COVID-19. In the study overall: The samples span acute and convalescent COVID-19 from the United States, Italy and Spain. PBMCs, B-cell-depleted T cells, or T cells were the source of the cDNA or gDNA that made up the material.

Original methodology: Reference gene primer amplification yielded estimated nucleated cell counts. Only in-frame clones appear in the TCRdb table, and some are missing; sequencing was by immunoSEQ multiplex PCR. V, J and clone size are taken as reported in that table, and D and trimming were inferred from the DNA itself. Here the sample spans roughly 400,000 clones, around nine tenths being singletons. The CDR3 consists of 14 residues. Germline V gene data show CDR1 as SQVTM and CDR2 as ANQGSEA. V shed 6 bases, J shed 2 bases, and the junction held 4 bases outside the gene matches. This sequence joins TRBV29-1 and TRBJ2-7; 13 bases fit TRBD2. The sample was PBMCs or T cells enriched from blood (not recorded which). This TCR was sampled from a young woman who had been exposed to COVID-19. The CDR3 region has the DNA TGCAGCGTGCGGACTAGCGGGAGAACCTACGAGCAGTACTTC. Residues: CSVRTSGRTYEQYF.